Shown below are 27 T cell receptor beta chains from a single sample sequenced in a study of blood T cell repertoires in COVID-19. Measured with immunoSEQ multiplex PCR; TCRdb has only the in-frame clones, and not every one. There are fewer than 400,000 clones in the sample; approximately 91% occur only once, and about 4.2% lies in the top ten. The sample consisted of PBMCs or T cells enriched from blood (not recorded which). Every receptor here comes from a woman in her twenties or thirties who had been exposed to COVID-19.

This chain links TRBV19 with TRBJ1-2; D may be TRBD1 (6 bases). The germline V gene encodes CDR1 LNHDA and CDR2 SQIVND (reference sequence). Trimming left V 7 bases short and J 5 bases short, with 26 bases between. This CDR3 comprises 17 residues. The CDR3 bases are TGTGCCAGTAATGAGGACGGGTCAGGACAGTTGGGGTATGGCTACACCTTC. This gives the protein CASNEDGSGQLGYGYTF.

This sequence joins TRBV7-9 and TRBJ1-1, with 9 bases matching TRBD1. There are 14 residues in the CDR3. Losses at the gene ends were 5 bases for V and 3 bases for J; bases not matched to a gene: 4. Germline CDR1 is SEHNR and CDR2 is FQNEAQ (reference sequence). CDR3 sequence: CASSTWDRDTEAFF. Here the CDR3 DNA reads TGTGCCAGCAGCACCTGGGACAGGGACACTGAAGCTTTCTTT.

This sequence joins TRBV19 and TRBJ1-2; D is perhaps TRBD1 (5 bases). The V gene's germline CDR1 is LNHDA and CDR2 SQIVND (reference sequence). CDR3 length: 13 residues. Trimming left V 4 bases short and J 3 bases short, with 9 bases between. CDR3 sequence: CASSSTGYYGYTF. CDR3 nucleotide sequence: TGTGCCAGTAGTAGTACAGGCTACTATGGCTACACCTTC.

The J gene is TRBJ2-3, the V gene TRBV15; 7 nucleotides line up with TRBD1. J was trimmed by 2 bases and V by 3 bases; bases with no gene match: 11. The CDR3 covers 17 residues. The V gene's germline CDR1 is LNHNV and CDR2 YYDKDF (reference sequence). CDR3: CATSRRSDRAPTDTQYF. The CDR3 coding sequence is TGTGCCACCAGCAGGCGTTCTGACAGGGCCCCCACAGATACGCAGTATTTT.

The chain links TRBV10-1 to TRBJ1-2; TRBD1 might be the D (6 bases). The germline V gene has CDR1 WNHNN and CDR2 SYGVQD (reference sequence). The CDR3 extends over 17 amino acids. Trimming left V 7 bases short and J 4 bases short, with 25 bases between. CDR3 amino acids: CASKSTRRRRTAYGYTF. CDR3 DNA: TGCGCCAGCAAGTCAACCCGGCGGCGGAGGACAGCCTATGGCTACACCTTC.

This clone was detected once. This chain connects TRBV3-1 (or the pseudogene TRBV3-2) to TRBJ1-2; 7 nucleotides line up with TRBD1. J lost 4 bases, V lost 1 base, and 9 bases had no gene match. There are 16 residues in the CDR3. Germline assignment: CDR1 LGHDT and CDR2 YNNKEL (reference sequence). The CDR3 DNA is TGTGCCAGCAGCCAAGGGGACAGTGTAGGTCTCTATGGCTACACCTTC. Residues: CASSQGDSVGLYGYTF.

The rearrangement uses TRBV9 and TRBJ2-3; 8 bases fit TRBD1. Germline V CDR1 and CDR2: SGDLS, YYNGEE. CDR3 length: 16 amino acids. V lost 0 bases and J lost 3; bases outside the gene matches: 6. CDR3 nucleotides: TGTGCCAGCAGCGTAGGGGCAGGGGGCCGGACAGATACGCAGTATTTT. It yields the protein CASSVGAGGRTDTQYF.

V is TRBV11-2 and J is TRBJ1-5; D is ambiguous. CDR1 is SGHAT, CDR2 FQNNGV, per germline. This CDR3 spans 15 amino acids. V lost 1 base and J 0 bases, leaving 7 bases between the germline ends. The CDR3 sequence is CASSLAGNSNQPQHF. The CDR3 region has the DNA TGTGCCAGCAGCTTAGCGGGAAATAGCAATCAGCCCCAGCATTTT.

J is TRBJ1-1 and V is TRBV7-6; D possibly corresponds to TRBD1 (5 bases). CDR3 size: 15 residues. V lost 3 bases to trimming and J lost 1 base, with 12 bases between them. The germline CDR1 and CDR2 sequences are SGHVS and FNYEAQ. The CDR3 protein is CASSFSGQGNTEAFF. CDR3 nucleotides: TGTGCCAGCAGCTTCTCCGGGCAGGGGAACACTGAAGCTTTCTTT.

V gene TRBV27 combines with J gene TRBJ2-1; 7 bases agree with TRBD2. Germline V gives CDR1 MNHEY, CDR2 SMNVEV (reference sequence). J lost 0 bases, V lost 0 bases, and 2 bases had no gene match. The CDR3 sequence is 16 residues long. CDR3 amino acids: CASSLSTGGSYNEQFF. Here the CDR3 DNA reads TGTGCCAGCAGTTTATCGACGGGGGGCTCCTACAATGAGCAGTTCTTC.

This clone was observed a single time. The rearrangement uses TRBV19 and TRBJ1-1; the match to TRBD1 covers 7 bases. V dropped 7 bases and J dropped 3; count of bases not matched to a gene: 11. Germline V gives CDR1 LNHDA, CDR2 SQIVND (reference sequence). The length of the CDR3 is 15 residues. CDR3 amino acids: CASNLQGGYDTEAFF. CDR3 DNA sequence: TGTGCCAGTAACCTTCAGGGGGGCTACGACACTGAAGCTTTCTTT.

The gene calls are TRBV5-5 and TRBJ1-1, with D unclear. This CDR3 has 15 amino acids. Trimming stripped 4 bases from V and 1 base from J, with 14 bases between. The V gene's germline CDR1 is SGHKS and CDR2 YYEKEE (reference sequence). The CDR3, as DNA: TGTGCCAGCAGCCCGAGGAGAGGGAGGAACACTGAAGCTTTCTTT. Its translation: CASSPRRGRNTEAFF.

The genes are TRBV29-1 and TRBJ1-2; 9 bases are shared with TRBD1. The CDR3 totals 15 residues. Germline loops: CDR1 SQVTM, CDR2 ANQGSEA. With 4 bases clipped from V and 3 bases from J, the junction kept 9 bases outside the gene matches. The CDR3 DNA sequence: TGCAGCGTTGTGGGAAACAGGGGGCAGGACTATGGCTACACCTTC. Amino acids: CSVVGNRGQDYGYTF.

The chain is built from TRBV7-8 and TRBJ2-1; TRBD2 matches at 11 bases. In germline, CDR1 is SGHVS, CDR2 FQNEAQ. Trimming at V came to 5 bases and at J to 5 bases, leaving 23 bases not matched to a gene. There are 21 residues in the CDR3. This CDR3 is CASSRPSLAGGPLANHNEQFF. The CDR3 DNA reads TGTGCCAGCAGCCGTCCCTCCCTAGCGGGGGGCCCACTGGCCAACCACAATGAGCAGTTCTTC.

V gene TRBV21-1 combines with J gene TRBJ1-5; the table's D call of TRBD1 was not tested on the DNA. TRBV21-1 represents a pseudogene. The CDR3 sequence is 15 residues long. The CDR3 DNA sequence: TGTGCCAGCAGGCCCCGGGACAGGAGTAGTCAGCCCCAGCATTTT. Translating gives CASRPRDRSSQPQHF.

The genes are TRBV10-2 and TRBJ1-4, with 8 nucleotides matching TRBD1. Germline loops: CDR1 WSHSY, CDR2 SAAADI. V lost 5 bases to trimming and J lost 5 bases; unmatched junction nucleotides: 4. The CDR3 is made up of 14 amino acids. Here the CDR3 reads CASSPRDRNEKLFF. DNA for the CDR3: TGCGCCAGCAGTCCCCGGGACAGGAATGAAAAACTGTTTTTT.

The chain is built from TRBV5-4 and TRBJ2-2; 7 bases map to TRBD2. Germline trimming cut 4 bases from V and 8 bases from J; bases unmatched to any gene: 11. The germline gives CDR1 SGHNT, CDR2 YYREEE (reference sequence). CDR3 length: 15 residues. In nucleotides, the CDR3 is TGTGCCAGCAGCCTCGGGACTACTTCACCGGGGGAGCTGTTTTTT. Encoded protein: CASSLGTTSPGELFF.

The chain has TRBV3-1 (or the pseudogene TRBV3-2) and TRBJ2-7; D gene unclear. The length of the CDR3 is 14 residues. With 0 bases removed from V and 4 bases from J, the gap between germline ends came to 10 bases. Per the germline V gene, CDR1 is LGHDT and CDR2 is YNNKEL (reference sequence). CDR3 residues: CASSQDSYVYEQYF. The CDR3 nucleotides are TGTGCCAGCAGCCAAGATTCGTATGTATACGAGCAGTACTTC.

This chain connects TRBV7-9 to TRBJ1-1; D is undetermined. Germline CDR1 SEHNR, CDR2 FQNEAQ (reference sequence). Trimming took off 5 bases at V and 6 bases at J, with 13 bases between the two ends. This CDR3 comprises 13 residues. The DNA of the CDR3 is TGTGCCAGCAGCGCGCGCGGCGCGGCTGAAGCTTTCTTT. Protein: CASSARGAAEAFF.

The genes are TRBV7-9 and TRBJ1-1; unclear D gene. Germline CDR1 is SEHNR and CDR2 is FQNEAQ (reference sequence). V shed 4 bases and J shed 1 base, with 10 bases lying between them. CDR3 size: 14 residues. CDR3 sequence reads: CASSSSQANTEAFF. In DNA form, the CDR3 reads TGTGCCAGCAGCTCTAGCCAGGCGAACACTGAAGCTTTCTTT.

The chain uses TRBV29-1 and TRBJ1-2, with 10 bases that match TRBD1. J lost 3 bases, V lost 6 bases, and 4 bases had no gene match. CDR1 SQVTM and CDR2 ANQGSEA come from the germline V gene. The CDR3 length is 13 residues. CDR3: CSVPGTGDYGYTF. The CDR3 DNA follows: TGCAGCGTACCCGGGACAGGGGACTATGGCTACACCTTC.

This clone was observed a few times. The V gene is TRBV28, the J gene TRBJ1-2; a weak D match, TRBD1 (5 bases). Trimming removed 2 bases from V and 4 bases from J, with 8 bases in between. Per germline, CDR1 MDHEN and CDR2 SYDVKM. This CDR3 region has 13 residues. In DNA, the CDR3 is TGTGCCAGCAGTTTAGGTACAGGCTATGGCTACACCTTC. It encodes CASSLGTGYGYTF.

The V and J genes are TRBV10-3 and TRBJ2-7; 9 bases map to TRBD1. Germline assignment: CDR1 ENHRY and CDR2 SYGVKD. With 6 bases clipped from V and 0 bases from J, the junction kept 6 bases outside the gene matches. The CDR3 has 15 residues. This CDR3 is CAISTGTGSSYEQYF. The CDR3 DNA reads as TGTGCCATCAGCACCGGGACAGGGAGCTCCTACGAGCAGTACTTC.

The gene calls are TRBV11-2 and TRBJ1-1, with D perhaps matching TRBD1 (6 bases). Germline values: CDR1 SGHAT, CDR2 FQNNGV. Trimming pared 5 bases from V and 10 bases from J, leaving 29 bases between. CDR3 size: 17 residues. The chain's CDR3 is CASSPRSFGTSAWAAFF. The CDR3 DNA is TGTGCCAGCAGCCCACGATCCTTTGGGACATCGGCTTGGGCAGCTTTCTTT.

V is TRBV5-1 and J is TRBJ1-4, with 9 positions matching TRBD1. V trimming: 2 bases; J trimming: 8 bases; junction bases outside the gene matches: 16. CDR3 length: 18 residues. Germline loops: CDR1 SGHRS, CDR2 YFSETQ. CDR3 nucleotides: TGCGCCAGCAGCTTTCGTCCAGCCTCCACAGGGGGCAGCGAAAAACTGTTTTTT. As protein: CASSFRPASTGGSEKLFF.

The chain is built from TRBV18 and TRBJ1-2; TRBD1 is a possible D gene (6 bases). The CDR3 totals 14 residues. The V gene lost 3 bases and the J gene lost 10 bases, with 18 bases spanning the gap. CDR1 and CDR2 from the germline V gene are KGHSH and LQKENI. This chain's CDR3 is CASSPTQTGPDYTF. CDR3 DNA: TGTGCCAGCTCACCCACTCAGACAGGACCAGACTACACCTTC.

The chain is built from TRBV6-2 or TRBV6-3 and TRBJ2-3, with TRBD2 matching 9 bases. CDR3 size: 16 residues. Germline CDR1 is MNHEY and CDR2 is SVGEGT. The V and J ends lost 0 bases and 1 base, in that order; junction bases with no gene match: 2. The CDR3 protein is CASSYSRTSGTDTQYF. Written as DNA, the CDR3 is TGTGCCAGCAGTTACTCTCGGACTAGCGGCACAGATACGCAGTATTTT.